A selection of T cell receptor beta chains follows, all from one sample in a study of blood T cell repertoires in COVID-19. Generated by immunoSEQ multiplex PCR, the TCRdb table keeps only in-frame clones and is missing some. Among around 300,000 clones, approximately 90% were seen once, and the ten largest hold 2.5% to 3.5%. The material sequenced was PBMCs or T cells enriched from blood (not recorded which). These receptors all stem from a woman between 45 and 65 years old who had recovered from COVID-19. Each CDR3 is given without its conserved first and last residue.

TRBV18	ASSPAQTGGWEQY
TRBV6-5	ASTDTGDEQY
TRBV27	ASSTLRDYPRGELF
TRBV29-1	SVEEDSSSKETQY
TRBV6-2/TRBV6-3	ASSYGREGTDTQY
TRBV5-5	ASSLVGTDNQPQH
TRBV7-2	ASSPGGTGNTGELF
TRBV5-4	ASSLNMGLASYEQY
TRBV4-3	ASSRGTSDTGELF
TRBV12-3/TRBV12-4	ASTREGTTEAF
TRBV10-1	ASSASSGRHNEQF
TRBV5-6	ASSSGTDAYEQY
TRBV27	ASSLVRLAESSYNEQF
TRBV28	ASSFSGVTEAF
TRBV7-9	ASSSDRGRGGQPQH
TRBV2	ASSERVGLVAFLSYNEQF
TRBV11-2	ASSLSGYEQF
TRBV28	ASSSPTESSYNEQF
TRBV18	ASSSGPASSNQPQH
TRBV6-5	ASTLLGRDGEQY
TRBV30	AWRSPVNTEAF
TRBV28	ASRIEQGNYGYT
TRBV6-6	ASSRGRSSYEQY
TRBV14	ASSHETAYEQY
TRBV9	ASSVGGTSGGQETQY
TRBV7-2	ASSFVTGGNNSPLH
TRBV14	ASSQKFFGGVDNSPLH
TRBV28	ASRYRGSGNQPQH
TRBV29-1	SVGGGNTEAF
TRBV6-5	ASSYPGTGSYT
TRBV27	ASSLLRGYEQF
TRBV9	ASSVTSGRTDTQY
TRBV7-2	ASSPGGGRGYNTGELF
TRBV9	ASSFPAGREETGELF
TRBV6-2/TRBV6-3	ASSRDSSNQPQH
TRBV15	ATSREWSGGHQPQH
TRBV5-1	ASSLLGVAGFYNEQF
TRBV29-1	SVELTLGQPQH
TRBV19	ASSLGTGVGEKLF
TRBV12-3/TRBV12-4	ASSTGTTTEAF
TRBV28	ASSSPRAVNTEAF
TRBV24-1	ATSDSRGIGYEQY
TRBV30	AWSVSFHQPQH
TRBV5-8	ASSSGQIRAYEKLF
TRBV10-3	AIMGTGVDQPQH
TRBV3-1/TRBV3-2	ASSRSGTGATGELF
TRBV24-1	ATSSGGVNEQF
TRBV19	ASSISRDRAYGYT
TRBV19	ASSIGTSGRGETQY
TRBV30	AWSVRGDIN